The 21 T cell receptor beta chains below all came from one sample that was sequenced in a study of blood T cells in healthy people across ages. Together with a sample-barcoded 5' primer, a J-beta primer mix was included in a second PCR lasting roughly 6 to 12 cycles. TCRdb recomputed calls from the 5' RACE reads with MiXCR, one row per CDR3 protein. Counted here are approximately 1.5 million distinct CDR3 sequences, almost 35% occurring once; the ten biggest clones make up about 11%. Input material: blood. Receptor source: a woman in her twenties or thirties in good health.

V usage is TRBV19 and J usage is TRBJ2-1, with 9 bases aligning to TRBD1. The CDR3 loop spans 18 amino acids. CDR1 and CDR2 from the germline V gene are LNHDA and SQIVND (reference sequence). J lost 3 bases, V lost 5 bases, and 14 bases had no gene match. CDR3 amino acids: CASSPSAGTGRNYNEQFF. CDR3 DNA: TGTGCCAGTAGTCCATCGGCCGGGACAGGGCGCAACTACAATGAGCAGTTCTTC.

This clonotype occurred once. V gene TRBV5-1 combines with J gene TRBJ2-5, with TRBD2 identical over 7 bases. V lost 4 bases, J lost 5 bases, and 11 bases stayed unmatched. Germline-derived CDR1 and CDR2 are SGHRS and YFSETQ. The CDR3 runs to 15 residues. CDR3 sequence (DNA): TGCGCCAGCAGCGGAACGCGGGGGTCGGGGGAGACCCAGTACTTC. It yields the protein CASSGTRGSGETQYF.

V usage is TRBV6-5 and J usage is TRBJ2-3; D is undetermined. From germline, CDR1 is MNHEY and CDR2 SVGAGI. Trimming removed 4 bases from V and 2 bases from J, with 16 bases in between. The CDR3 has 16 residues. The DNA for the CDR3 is TGTGCCAGCAGTTTCTCCCCCAGCGCCTACACAGATACGCAGTATTTT. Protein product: CASSFSPSAYTDTQYF.

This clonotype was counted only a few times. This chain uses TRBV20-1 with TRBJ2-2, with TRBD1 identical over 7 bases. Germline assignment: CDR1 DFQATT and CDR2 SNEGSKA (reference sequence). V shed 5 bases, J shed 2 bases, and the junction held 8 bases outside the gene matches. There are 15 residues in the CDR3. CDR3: CSAYSDRDNTGELFF. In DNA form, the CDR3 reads TGCAGTGCTTATAGTGACAGGGATAACACCGGGGAGCTGTTTTTT.

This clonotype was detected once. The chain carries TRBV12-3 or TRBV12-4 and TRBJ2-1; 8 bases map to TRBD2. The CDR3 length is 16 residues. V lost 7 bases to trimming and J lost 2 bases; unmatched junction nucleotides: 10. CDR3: CASITEEGLAYNEQFF. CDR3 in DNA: TGTGCCAGCATTACTGAGGAGGGACTAGCCTACAATGAGCAGTTCTTC.

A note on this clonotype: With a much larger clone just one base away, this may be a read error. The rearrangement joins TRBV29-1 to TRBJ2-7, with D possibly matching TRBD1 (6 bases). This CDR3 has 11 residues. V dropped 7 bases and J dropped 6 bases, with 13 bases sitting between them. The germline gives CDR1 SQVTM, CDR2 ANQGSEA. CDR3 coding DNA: TGCAGCGCTCAAACAGGGACCGAGCAGTACTTC. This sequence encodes CSAQTGTEQYF.

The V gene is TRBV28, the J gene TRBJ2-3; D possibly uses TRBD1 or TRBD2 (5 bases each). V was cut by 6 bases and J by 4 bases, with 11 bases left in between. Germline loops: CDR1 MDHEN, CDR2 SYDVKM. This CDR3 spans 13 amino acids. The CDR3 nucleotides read TGTGCCAGCAGGGAATCGGGACCAGATACGCAGTATTTT. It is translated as CASRESGPDTQYF.

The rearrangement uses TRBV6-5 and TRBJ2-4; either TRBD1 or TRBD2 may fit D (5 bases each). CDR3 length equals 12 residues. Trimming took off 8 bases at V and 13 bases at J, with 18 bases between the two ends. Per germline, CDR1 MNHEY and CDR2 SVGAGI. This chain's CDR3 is CASEGTHNEQYF. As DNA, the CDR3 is TGTGCCAGCGAAGGGACGCACAATGAGCAGTACTTC.

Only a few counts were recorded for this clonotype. CDR3 bases: TGTGCCAGCAACGGGGGTACGCAGTATTTT. Translation: CASNGGTQYF. The chain uses TRBV2 and TRBJ2-3; tentatively, D is TRBD2 (6 bases). The CDR3 consists of 10 residues. The germline V and J ends were trimmed by 7 bases and 8 bases, with 7 bases remaining between them. Germline V lookup: CDR1 SNHLY, CDR2 FYNNEI.

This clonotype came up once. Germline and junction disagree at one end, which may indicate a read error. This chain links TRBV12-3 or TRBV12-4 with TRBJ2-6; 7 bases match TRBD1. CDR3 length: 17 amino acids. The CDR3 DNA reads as TGTACCAGCAGTTTCGAGGGACAGTCCTCTGGGGCCAACGTCCTGACTTTC. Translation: CTSSFEGQSSGANVLTF.

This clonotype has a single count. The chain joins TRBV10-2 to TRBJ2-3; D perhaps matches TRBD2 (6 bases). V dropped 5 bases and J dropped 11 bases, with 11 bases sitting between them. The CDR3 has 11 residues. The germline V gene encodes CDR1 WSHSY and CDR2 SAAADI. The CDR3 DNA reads TGCGCCAGCAGTACAGGACTACTGCAGTATTTT. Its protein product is CASSTGLLQYF.

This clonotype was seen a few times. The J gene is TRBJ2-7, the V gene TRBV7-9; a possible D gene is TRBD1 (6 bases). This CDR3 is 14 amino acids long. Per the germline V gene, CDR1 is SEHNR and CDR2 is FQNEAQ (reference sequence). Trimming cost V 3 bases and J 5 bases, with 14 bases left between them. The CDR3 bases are TGTGCCAGCAGCTTGGTAGGGGGTAGCGACGAGCAGTACTTC. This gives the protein CASSLVGGSDEQYF.

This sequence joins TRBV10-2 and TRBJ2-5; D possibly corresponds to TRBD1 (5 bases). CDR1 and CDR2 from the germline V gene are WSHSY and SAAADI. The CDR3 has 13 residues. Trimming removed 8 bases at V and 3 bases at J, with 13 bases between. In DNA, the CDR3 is TGCGCCAGCCGAGCGACCAGGGAAGAGACCCAGTACTTC. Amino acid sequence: CASRATREETQYF.

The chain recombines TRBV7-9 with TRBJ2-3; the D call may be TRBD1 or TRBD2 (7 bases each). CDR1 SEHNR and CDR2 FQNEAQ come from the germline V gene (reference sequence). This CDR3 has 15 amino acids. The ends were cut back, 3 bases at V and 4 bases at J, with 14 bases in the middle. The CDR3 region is CASSLTQGRADTQYF. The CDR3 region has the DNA TGTGCCAGCAGCTTGACACAGGGGAGGGCAGATACGCAGTATTTT.

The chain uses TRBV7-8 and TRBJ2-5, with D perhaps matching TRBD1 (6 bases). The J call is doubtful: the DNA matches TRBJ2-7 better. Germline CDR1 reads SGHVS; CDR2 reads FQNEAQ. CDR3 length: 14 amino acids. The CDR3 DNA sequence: TGTGCCAGCAGCTTAGAGGGACACCTGGACGAGCAGTACTTC. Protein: CASSLEGHLDEQYF.

The CDR3 sequence: CATSKSVPRGADTQYF. The CDR3, as DNA: TGTGCCACCAGCAAATCGGTGCCCCGTGGGGCAGATACGCAGTATTTT. The V gene is TRBV15, the J gene TRBJ2-3; D uncertain. The CDR3 is made up of 16 amino acids. Trimming cost V 4 bases and J 4 bases, with 18 bases left between them. The germline CDR1 and CDR2 sequences are LNHNV and YYDKDF (reference sequence).

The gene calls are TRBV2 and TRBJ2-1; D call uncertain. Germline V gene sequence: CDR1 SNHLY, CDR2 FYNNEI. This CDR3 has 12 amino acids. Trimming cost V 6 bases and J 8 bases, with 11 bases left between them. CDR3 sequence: CASRLLADEQFF. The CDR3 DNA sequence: TGTGCCAGCAGGCTTTTAGCCGATGAGCAGTTCTTC.

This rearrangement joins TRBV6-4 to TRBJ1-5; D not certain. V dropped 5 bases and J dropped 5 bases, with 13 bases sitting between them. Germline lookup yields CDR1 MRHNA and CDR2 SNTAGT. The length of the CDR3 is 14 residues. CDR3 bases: TGTGCCAGCAGTCCCGGACCAGCATATCAGCCCCAGCATTTT. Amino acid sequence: CASSPGPAYQPQHF.

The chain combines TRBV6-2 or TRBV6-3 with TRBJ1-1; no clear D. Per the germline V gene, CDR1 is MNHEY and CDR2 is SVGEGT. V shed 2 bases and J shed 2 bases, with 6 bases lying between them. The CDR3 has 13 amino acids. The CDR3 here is CASSYRHNTEAFF. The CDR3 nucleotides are TGTGCCAGCAGTTACCGACACAACACTGAAGCTTTCTTT.

CDR3 nucleotides: TGCAGTGCTAGCTACGGCGGAGGGGGAGACAATGAGCAGTTCTTC. Its protein product is CSASYGGGGDNEQFF. This chain joins TRBV20-1 and TRBJ2-1; D is tentatively TRBD1 or TRBD2 (6 bases each). V lost 3 bases and J lost 5, with 17 bases in between. The germline gives CDR1 DFQATT, CDR2 SNEGSKA (reference sequence). The CDR3 sequence is 15 residues long.

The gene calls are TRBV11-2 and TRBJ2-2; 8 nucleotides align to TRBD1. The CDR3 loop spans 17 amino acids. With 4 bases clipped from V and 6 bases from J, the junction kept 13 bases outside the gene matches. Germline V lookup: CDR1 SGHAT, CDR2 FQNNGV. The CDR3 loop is CASSSGGGTRGPGELFF. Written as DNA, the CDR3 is TGTGCCAGCAGCTCAGGGGGCGGGACTCGAGGTCCCGGGGAGCTGTTTTTT. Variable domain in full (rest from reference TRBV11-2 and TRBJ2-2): EAGVAQSPRYKIIEKRQSVAFWCNPISGHATLYWYQQILGQGPKLLIQFQNNGVVDDSQLPKDRFSAERLKGVDSTLKIQPAKLEDSAVYLCASSSGGGTRGPGELFFGEGSRLTVL.